This TCR beta chain was sequenced during a study of cytomegalovirus exposure and HLA in healthy donors. Study results and limitations: TCR beta chains numbering under 200 were designated cytomegalovirus-associated. It was taken for granted in presence/absence analyses that sequencing depth across donors was roughly uniform.

The CDR3 is 15 amino acids. Trimming removed 5 bases from V and 1 base from J, with 14 bases in between. The V gene's germline CDR1 is MNHEY and CDR2 SMNVEV (reference sequence). Only one count was recorded for this clone. The target antigen is unknown. PCR primers comprised 60 Vbeta and 13 Jbeta primers. Using immunoSEQ multiplex PCR, the repertoire was profiled, and TCRdb retains in-frame clones only, with some absent. This table has 50,000 or so clones, 72% appearing once. Sequencing used PBMCs. The rearrangement links TRBV27 to TRBJ1-1; perhaps TRBD1 as D (5 bases). The TCR comes from a woman aged 45-60 years in good health and CMV-seronegative. The chain's CDR3 is CASSSRGTTNTEAFF. The CDR3 DNA follows: TGTGCCAGCAGTAGCCGCGGGACGACGAACACTGAAGCTTTCTTT.